This is a list of T cell receptor beta chains from one sample in a study of blood T cells in healthy people across ages. TCRdb redid the calling of the 5' RACE reads with MiXCR, one entry per CDR3 protein. The table has roughly 800,000 distinct CDR3 sequences, 20% to 30% seen once; the top ten hold around 2.9%. Another study also made use of these data, one on T cells of mothers and their children.

Sequencing was performed on blood. The receptor set was obtained from a boy under 18 in good health. Both conserved end residues are part of each CDR3. Each record gives: clone size, CDR3 length, V gene, J gene, D gene, CDR3 protein, CDR3 DNA. The D gene is left open where the match is weak. Some rows have no size entry. The others give once, few or many, or a class for an expanded clone.

-	13	TRBV29-1	TRBJ2-1	-	CSVDDGSRNEQFF	TGCAGCGTTGATGACGGGAGTCGCAATGAGCAGTTCTTC
-	14	TRBV6-6	TRBJ2-5	-	CASSYRSVGETQYF	TGTGCCAGCAGTTACCGATCCGTCGGGGAGACCCAGTACTTC
-	14	TRBV20-1	TRBJ2-7	TRBD2	CSAGLAGTSYEQYF	TGCAGTGCTGGGCTAGCGGGGACCTCCTACGAGCAGTACTTC
few	14	TRBV5-1	TRBJ1-1	-	CASSLDSMNTEAFF	TGCGCCAGCAGCTTGGACAGCATGAACACTGAAGCTTTCTTT
-	16	TRBV7-2	TRBJ1-4	TRBD1	CASSLGSGTGGEKLFF	TGTGCCAGCAGCTTGGGATCGGGGACAGGGGGTGAAAAACTGTTTTTT
few	16	TRBV3-1	TRBJ2-7	TRBD2	CASNRGGLAGAYEQYF	TGTGCCAGCAACCGAGGTGGACTAGCGGGGGCGTACGAGCAGTACTTC
-	15	TRBV7-6	TRBJ1-2	TRBD1	CASSSGTDHNYGYTF	TGTGCCAGCAGCTCCGGGACAGATCATAACTATGGCTACACCTTC
few	15	TRBV3-1	TRBJ2-6	-	CASSQRGSGANVLTF	TGTGCCAGCAGCCAGCGTGGCTCTGGGGCCAACGTCCTGACTTTC
-	14	TRBV20-1	TRBJ2-7	TRBD1	CSAGRTGNPYEQYF	TGCAGTGCTGGAAGGACAGGGAACCCCTACGAGCAGTACTTC
few	14	TRBV20-1	TRBJ2-7	TRBD1	CSAREGQGFDEQYF	TGCAGTGCTAGAGAGGGACAGGGTTTCGACGAGCAGTACTTC
few	13	TRBV24-1	TRBJ2-1	-	CATSDYPGYRQFF	TGTGCCACCAGTGACTATCCGGGATACCGGCAGTTCTTC
few	16	TRBV6-2/TRBV6-3	TRBJ2-5	-	CASTQGRVGNQETQYF	TGTGCCAGCACCCAAGGGCGGGTAGGAAACCAAGAGACCCAGTACTTC
few	16	TRBV7-3	TRBJ2-3	TRBD1	CASSSGTDSSTDTQYF	TGTGCCAGCAGCTCAGGGACAGATTCTAGCACAGATACGCAGTATTTT
few	14	TRBV2	TRBJ2-7	-	CASSENGGPYEQYF	TGTGCCAGCAGTGAAAACGGGGGACCCTACGAGCAGTACTTC
few	17	TRBV4-1	TRBJ2-5	TRBD2	CASSHSLRAGGFETQYF	TGCGCCAGCAGCCATAGTCTCCGAGCGGGGGGTTTTGAGACCCAGTACTTC